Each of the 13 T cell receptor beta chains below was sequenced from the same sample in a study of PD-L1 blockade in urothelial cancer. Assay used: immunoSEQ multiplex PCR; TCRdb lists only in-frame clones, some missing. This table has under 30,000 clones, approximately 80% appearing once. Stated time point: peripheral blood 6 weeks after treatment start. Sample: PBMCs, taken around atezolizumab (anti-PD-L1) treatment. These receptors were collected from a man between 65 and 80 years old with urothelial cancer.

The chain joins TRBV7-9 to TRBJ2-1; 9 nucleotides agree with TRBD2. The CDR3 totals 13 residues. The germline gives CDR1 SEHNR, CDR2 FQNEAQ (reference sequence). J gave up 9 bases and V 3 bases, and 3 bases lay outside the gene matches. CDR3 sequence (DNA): TGTGCCAGCAGCTTTGGGCGGGGGGGTGAGCAGTTCTTC. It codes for CASSFGRGGEQFF.

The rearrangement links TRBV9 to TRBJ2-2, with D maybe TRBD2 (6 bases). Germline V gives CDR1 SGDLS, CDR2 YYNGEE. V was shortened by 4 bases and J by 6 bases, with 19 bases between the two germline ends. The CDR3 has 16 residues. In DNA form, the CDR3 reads TGTGCCAGCAGCCCCTTCGCGGGACGGGGTGCCGGGGAGCTGTTTTTT. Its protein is CASSPFAGRGAGELFF.

CDR3 amino acids: CASSPIRGNTEAFF. CDR3 in DNA: TGTGCCAGCAGTCCAATCCGGGGAAACACTGAAGCTTTCTTT. The chain couples TRBV6-5 to TRBJ1-1; D unresolved. The germline V gene encodes CDR1 MNHEY and CDR2 SVGAGI. Trimming cost V 5 bases and J 2 bases, with 12 bases left between them. CDR3 length equals 14 residues.

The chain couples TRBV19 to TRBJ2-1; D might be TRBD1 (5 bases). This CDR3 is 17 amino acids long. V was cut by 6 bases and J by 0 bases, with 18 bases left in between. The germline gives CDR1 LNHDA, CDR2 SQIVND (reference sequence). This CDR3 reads CASSHPWHRSSYNEQFF. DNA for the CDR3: TGTGCCAGTAGCCACCCTTGGCACAGGAGCTCCTACAATGAGCAGTTCTTC.

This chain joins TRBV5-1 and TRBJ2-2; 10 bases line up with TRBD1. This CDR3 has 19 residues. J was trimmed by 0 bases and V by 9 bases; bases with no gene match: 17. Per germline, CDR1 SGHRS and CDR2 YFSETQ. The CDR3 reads CANPLVGDRGSTNTGELFF. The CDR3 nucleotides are TGCGCCAACCCATTAGTGGGGGACAGGGGCTCGACGAACACCGGGGAGCTGTTTTTT.

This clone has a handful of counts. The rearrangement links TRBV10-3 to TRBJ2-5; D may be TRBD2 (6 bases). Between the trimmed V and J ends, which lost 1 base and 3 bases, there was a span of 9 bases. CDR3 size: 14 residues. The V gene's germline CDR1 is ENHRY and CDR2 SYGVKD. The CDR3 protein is CAISEFGGKETQYF. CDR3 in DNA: TGTGCCATCAGTGAGTTTGGCGGGAAAGAGACCCAGTACTTC.

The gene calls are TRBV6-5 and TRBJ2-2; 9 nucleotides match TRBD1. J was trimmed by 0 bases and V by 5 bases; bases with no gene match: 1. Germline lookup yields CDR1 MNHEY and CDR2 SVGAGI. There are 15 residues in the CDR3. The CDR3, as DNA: TGTGCCAGCAGTAGACAGGGGGCGAACACCGGGGAGCTGTTTTTT. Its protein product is CASSRQGANTGELFF.

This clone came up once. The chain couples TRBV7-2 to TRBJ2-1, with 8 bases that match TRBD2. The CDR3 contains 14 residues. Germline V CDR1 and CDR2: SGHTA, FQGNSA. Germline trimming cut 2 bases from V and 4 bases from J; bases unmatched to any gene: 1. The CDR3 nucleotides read TGTGCCAGCAGCTTAACGGGGGGGTACAATGAGCAGTTCTTC. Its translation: CASSLTGGYNEQFF. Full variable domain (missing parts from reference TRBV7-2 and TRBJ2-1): GAGVSQSPSNKVTEKGKDVELRCDPISGHTALYWYRQSLGQGLEFLIYFQGNSAPDKSGLPSDRFSAERTGGSVSTLTIQRTQQEDSAVYLCASSLTGGYNEQFFGPGTRLTVL.

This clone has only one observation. The CDR3 reads CASSSAPLLDRDTGELFF. CDR3 sequence (DNA): TGTGCCAGCAGCTCCGCACCCCTCTTAGACAGGGACACCGGGGAGCTGTTTTTT. The V call is TRBV7-9, the J call TRBJ2-2; 7 nucleotides line up with TRBD1. The CDR3 is 18 amino acids. Trimming took 4 bases from V and 3 from J; bases not matched to a gene: 14. CDR1 and CDR2 from the germline V gene are SEHNR and FQNEAQ (reference sequence).

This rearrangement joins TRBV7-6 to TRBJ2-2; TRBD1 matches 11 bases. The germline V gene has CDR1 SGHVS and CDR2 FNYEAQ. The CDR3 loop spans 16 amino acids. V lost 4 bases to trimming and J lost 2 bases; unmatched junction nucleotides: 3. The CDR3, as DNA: TGTGCCAGCAGCTCTCGGACAGGGGGCAACACCGGGGAGCTGTTTTTT. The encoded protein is CASSSRTGGNTGELFF.

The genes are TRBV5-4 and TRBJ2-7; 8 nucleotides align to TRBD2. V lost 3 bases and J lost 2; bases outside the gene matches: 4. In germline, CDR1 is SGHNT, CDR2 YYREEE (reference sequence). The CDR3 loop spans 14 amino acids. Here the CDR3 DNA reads TGTGCCAGCAGCTCCCGGGGGGGTACCTACGAGCAGTACTTC. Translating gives CASSSRGGTYEQYF.

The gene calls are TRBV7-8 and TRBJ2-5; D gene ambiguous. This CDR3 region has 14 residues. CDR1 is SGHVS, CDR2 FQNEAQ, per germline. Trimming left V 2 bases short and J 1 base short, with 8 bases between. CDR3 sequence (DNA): TGTGCCAGCAGCTTATACACAGCCCAAGAGACCCAGTACTTC. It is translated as CASSLYTAQETQYF.

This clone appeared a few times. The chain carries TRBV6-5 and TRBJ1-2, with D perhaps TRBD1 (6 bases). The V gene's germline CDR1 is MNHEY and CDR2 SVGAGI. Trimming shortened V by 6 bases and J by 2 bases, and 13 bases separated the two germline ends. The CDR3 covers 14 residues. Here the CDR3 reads CASRATGLNYGYTF. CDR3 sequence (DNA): TGTGCCAGCAGAGCAACAGGGCTCAACTATGGCTACACCTTC.